The T cell receptor beta chain described here comes from a study of T cells after yellow fever vaccination. The CDR3 is made up of 15 amino acids. Germline V gives CDR1 KGHSH, CDR2 LQKENI. V shed 2 bases, J shed 4 bases, and the junction held 4 bases outside the gene matches. In its sample, this clonotype was seen a few times. Its target is not known. General observations from the study: At approximately 95% for CD4 and about 87% for CD8, most primary-vaccination clones showed up again after the booster. Abundant contaminating clonotypes from the bulk population could appear in FACS-sorted repertoires. Few clonotypes appeared in both CD4 and CD8 compartments.

Template switching by 5'RACE produced TCR cDNA, adding a universal primer site and UMIs. In TCRdb, the 5' RACE reads were re-called with MiXCR into one record per CDR3 protein. The profile covers roughly 330,000 distinct CDR3 sequences, with 6.8% appearing a single time and roughly a sixth taken by the ten largest. The chain combines TRBV18 with TRBJ1-2; 10 bases map to TRBD1. Source: PBMCs, taken roughly seven weeks after the first yellow fever vaccination. This TCR was recovered from a man between 18 and 35 years old who received the YFV17D yellow fever vaccine. The CDR3 bases are TGTGCCAGCTCACCAAGCGGGACAGGGGTCTATGGCTACACCTTC. Its translation is CASSPSGTGVYGYTF. Looking up the rest from reference TRBV18 and TRBJ1-2 gives the full variable domain: NAGVMQNPRHLVRRRGQEARLRCSPMKGHSHVYWYRQLPEEGLKFMVYLQKENIIDESGMPKERFSAEFPKEGPSILRIQQVVRGDSAAYFCASSPSGTGVYGYTFGSGTRLTVV.